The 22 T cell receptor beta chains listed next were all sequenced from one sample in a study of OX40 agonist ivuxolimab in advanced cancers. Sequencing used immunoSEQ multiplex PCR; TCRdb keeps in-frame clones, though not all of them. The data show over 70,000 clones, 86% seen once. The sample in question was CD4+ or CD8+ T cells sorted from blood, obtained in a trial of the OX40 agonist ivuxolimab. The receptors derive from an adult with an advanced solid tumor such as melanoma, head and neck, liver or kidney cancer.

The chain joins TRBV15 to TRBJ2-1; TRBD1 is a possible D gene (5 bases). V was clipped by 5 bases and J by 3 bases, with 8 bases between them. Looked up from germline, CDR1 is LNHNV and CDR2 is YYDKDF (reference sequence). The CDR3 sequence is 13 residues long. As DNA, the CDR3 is TGTGCCACCAGCGCCAGGGTCTACAATGAGCAGTTCTTC. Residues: CATSARVYNEQFF.

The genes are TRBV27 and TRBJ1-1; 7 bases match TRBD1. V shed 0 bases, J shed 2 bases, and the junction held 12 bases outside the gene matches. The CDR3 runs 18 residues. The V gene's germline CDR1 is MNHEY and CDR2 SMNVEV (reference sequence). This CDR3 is CASSLSYRGRVVNTEAFF. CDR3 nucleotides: TGTGCCAGCAGTTTATCGTATAGGGGGCGCGTCGTTAACACTGAAGCTTTCTTT.

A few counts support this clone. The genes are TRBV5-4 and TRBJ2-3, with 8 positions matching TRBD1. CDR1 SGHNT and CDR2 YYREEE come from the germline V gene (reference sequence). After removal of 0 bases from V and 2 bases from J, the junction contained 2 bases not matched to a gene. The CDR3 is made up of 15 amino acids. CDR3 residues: CASSLDRGVTDTQYF. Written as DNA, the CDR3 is TGTGCCAGCAGCTTGGACAGGGGGGTCACAGATACGCAGTATTTT.

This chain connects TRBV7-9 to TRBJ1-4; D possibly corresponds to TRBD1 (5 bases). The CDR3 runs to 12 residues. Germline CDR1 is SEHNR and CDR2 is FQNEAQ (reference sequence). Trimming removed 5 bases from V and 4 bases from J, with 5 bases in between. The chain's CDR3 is CASSQGNEKLFF. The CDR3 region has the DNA TGTGCCAGCAGCCAGGGTAATGAAAAACTGTTTTTT.

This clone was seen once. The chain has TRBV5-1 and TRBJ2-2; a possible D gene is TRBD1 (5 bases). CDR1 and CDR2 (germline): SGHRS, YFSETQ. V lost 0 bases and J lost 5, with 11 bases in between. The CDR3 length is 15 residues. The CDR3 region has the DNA TGCGCCAGCAGCTTGGGCAGGGCTGGTACCGGGGAGCTGTTTTTT. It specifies CASSLGRAGTGELFF.

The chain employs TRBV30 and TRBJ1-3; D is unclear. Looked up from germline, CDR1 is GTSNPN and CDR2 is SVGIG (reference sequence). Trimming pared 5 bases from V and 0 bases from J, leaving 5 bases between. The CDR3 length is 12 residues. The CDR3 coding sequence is TGTGCCTGGGGCCACTCTGGAAACACCATATATTTT. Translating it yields CAWGHSGNTIYF.

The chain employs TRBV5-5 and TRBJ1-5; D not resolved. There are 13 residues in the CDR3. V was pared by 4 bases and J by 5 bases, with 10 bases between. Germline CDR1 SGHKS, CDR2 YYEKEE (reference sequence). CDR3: CASSPFPDQPQHF. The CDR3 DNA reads TGTGCCAGCAGCCCGTTCCCTGATCAGCCCCAGCATTTT.

CDR3 sequence (DNA): TGCAGTGCCTCCATACACGGGGAGCAGTACTTC. Its translation: CSASIHGEQYF. The V and J genes are TRBV20-1 and TRBJ2-7, with D uncertain. The CDR3 covers 11 residues. Germline V gene sequence: CDR1 DFQATT, CDR2 SNEGSKA (reference sequence). The V gene lost 6 bases and the J gene lost 7 bases, with 13 bases spanning the gap.

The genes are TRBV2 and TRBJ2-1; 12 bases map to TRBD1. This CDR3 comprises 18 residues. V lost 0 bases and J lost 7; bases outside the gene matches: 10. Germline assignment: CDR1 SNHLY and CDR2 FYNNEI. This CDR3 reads CASSEAPVGQGARNEQFF. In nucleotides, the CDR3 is TGTGCCAGCAGTGAAGCCCCCGTGGGACAGGGGGCCCGGAATGAGCAGTTCTTC.

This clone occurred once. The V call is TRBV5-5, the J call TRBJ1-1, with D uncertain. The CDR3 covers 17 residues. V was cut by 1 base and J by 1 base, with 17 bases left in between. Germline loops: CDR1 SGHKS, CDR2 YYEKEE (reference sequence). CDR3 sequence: CASSLRQTPSRNTEAFF. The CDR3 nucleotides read TGTGCCAGCAGCTTGCGGCAGACCCCCTCTCGGAACACTGAAGCTTTCTTT. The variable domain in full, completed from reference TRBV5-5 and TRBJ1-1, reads DAGVTQSPTHLIKTRGQQVTLRCSPISGHKSVSWYQQVLGQGPQFIFQYYEKEERGRGNFPDRFSARQFPNYSSELNVNALLLGDSALYLCASSLRQTPSRNTEAFFGQGTRLTVV.

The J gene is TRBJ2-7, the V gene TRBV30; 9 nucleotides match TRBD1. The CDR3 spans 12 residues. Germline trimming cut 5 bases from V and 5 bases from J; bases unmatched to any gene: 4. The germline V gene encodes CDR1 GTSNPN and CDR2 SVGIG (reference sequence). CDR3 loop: CAWGTGPHEQYF. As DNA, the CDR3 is TGTGCCTGGGGGACAGGGCCTCACGAGCAGTACTTC.

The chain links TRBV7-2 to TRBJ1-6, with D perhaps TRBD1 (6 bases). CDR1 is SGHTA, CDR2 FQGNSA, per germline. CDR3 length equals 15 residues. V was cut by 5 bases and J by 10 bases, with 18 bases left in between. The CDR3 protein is CASSVSTGTVSPLHF. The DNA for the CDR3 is TGTGCCAGCAGCGTTAGCACAGGGACGGTGTCACCCCTCCACTTT. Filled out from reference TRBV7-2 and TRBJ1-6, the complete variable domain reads GAGVSQSPSNKVTEKGKDVELRCDPISGHTALYWYRQSLGQGLEFLIYFQGNSAPDKSGLPSDRFSAERTGGSVSTLTIQRTQQEDSAVYLCASSVSTGTVSPLHFGNGTRLTVT.

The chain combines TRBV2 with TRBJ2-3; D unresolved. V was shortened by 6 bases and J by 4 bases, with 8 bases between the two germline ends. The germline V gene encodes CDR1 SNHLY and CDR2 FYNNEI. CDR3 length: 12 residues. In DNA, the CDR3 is TGTGCCAGCAGCGGAATGGCAGATACGCAGTATTTT. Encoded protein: CASSGMADTQYF.

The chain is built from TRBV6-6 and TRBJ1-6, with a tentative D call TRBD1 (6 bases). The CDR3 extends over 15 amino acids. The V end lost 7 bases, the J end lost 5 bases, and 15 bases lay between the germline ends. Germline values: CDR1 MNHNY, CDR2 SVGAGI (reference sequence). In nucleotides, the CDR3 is TGTGCCAGCATCGACAGGACGCTGAATAATTCACCCCTCCACTTT. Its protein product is CASIDRTLNNSPLHF.

In DNA, the CDR3 is TGTGCCAGCAGCCCCCTCCGTTACAGGGACGACGGCTATGGCTACACCTTC. Translating it yields CASSPLRYRDDGYGYTF. This chain links TRBV27 with TRBJ1-2, with a weak D call TRBD1 (6 bases). The CDR3 is 17 amino acids. Germline lookup yields CDR1 MNHEY and CDR2 SMNVEV (reference sequence). V gave up 6 bases and J gave up 4 bases, with 24 bases separating them.

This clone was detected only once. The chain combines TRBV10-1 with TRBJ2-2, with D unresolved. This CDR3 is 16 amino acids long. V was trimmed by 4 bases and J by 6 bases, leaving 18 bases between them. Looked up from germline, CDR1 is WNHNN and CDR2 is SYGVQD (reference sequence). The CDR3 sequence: CASSGGPGQSSGELFF. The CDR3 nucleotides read TGCGCCAGCAGTGGAGGACCGGGCCAAAGTTCCGGGGAGCTGTTTTTT.

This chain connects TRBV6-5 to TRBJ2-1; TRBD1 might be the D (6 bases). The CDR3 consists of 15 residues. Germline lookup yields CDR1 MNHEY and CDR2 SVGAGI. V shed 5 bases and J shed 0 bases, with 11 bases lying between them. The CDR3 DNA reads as TGTGCCAGCAGTCCAACAGGGAGCTCCTACAATGAGCAGTTCTTC. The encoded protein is CASSPTGSSYNEQFF.

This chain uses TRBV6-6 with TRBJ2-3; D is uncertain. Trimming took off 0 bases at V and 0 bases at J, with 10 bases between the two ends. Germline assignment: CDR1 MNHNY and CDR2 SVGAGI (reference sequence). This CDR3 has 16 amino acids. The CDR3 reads CASSYSVRVSTDTQYF. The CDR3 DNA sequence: TGTGCCAGCAGTTACTCGGTTAGGGTAAGCACAGATACGCAGTATTTT.

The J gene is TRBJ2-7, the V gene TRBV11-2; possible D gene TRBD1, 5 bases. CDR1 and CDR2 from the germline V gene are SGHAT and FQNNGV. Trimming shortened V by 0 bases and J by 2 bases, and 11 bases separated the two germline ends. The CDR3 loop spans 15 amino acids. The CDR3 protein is CASSLESGITYEQYF. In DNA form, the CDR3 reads TGTGCCAGCAGCTTAGAATCAGGGATAACCTACGAGCAGTACTTC.

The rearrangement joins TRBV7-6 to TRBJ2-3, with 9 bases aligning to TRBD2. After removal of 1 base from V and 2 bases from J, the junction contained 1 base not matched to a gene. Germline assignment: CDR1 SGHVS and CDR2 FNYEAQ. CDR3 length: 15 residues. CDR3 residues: CASSLGGRDTDTQYF. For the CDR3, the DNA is TGTGCCAGCAGCTTAGGCGGGAGGGACACAGATACGCAGTATTTT.

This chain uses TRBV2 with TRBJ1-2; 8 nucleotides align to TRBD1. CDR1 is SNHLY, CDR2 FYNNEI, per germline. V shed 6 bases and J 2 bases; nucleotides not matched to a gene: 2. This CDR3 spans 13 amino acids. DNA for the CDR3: TGTGCCAGCAGGGGACAGGTGAACTATGGCTACACCTTC. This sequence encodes CASRGQVNYGYTF.

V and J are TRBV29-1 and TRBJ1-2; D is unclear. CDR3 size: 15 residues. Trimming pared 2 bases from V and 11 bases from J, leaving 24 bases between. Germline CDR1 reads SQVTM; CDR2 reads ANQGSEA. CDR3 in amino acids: CSVESRTERIGKYTF. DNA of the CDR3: TGCAGCGTTGAATCCCGAACCGAGCGGATAGGGAAGTACACCTTC.